Reported below is one T cell receptor (beta chain). The record originates from a study of T cell changes during pregnancy in multiple sclerosis. TCRdb's table, derived via immunoSEQ multiplex PCR, lists solely in-frame clones and lacks some. The repertoire has about 99,000 clones, about 90% of them found once; the top ten carry more than 0.85%. The CDR3 is 15 residues long. Germline-derived CDR1 and CDR2 are MNHEY and SVGAGI. V was pared by 6 bases and J by 0 bases, with 12 bases between. The sequences come from peripheral blood, collected after pregnancy. The TCR sequence derives from a female donor with multiple sclerosis, enrolled in a pregnancy study. The chain couples TRBV6-5 to TRBJ1-3; the D gene is possibly TRBD1 (5 bases). The CDR3 DNA sequence: TGTGCCAGCAGGCGACAGTCCCACTCTGGAAACACCATATATTTT. It is translated as CASRRQSHSGNTIYF.